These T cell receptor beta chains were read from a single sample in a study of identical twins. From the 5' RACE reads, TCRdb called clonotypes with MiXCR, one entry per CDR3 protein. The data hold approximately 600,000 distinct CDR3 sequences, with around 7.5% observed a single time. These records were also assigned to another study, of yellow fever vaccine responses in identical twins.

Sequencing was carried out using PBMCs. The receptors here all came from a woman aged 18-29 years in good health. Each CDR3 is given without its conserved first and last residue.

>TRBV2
ASRPGSPYNEQF
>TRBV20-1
SATQEGLNEQY
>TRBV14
ASSNTAGGFTGELF
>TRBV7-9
ASSLGTSGQMQY
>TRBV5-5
ASSPPAGSYEQY
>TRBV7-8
ASSPTGGEQPQH
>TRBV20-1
SARPGLAGDEQY
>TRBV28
ASSQADRNEQF
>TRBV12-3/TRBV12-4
ASSFGELTD
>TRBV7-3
ASSLDPGLAFNEQF
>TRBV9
ASSAGTSGSEVQF
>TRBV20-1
SARGQRGTSTDTQY
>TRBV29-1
SVPWRDSANYGYT
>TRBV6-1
ASSRDRHGYGYT
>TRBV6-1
ASSDPGQGMKTQY
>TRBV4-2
ASSQTPTGGRDEQF
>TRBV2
ASGLRDRVNNEQF
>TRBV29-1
SAGGTEDYGYT
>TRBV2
ASSEGRSTDTQY
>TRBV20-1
SARVRGGNTGELF
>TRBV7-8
ASSLELANSYEQY
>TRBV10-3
AISESTFEQF
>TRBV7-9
ASSLNSGGNTDTQY
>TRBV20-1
SAAPYQETQY
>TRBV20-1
SATLARGLNEQF
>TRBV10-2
ASSDRLPSYNEQF
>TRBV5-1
ASSTGGQPNEKLF
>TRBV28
ASTIQGGTGELF
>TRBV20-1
SARAAGRGKNIQY
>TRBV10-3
AISEDAGFNEQF
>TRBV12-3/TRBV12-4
ASSFRTPNFETQY
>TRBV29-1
SVEGRRGRGETQY
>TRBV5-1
ASSLRLGVNTGELF
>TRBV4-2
ASSNRDRGTDTQY
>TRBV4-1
ASSQDWLAGAYERADTQY
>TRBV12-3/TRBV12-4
ASRGTGASQETQY
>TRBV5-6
ASSLIILPAERGNYNEQF
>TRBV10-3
AIGEREYNEQF
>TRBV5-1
ASSLKREGSYEQF
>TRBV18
ASSVAAMSSYEQY
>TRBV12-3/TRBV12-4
ASTRDSQSYEQY
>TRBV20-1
SASGFSGRSSTDTQY
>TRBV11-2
ASSLESARYNEQF
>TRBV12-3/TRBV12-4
ACSINLAGVPNTGELF
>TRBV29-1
SAGYASGRDLSREQF
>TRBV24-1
ATSIGGWIDEQF
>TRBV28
ASSSGQLNTEAF
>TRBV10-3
AIRGAGAPFDEQF
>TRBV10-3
AISDGQGLYNEQF
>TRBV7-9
ASSSVGGSMDSPLH
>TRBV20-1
SARDYRGRTEAF
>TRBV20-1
SAWSGHTKNEKLF
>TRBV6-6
ASRLDRTNEQF
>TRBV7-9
ASSSGQGGDTEAF
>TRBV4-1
ASSQDADTTGFYGYT